This T cell receptor (beta chain) was identified in a study of T-cell reconstitution after alpha-beta-depleted transplantation in children. The CDR3 is made up of 12 amino acids. Unique molecular identifiers were incorporated into the prepared TCRbeta library. TCRdb redid the calling of the PCR reads with MiXCR, one entry per CDR3 protein. The table lists 700,000 to 850,000 distinct CDR3 sequences, roughly 15% of them singletons, with roughly 5% in the top ten. This clonotype was seen repeatedly, ten times or more. The sequencing used PBMCs, mostly from graft donor cells, collected 360 days after TCRalphabeta/CD19-depleted stem cell transplant. The J gene is TRBJ2-7, the V gene TRBV21-1; TRBD1, the table's D call, lacks a check against the DNA. TRBV21-1 constitutes a pseudogene. The clonotype originates from a male patient between 10 and 17 years old who had a stem cell transplant for acute lymphoblastic leukemia, so the T cells may come from the graft donor. CDR3 DNA sequence: TGTGCCAGCCTCTACCCAGGGTACGAGCAGTACTTC. This gives the protein CASLYPGYEQYF.